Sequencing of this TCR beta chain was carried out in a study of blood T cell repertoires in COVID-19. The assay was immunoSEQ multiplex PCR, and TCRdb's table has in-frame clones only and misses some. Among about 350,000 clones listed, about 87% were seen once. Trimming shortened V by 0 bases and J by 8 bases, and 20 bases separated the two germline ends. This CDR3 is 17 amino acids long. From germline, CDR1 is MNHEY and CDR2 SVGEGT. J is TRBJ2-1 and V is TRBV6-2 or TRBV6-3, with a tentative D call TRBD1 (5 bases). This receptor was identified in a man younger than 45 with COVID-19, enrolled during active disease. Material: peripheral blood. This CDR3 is CASSYSVARLKGDEQFF. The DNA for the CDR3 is TGTGCCAGCAGTTACTCAGTCGCTCGACTCAAAGGGGATGAGCAGTTCTTC.